This T cell receptor beta chain was recorded in a study of Graves' ophthalmopathy and Graves' hyperthyroidism. Across the whole study: Before any treatment was given, at initial diagnosis, peripheral blood was collected. Study results and caveats: Blood contained most expanded thyroid clonotypes exceeding 0.001 frequency.

Using RNA transcripts, the TCR beta CDR3 regions were amplified. HTBI-primed first-round RT-PCR preceded second-round multiplex PCR. TCRdb reprocessed the multiplex PCR reads via MiXCR and lists one record per CDR3 protein. The sample comprises nearly 400,000 distinct CDR3 sequences, 18% of which are singletons, and roughly 1.5% rests with the top ten. PBMCs stemmed from over 9.5 ml of fresh peripheral blood. This clonotype showed up many times. Its antigen is undetermined. CDR3 length equals 13 residues. The V end lost 2 bases, the J end lost 0 bases, and 1 base lay between the germline ends. CDR1 MRHNA and CDR2 SNTAGT come from the germline V gene.

The V call is TRBV6-4, the J call TRBJ2-2; no definite D call. Sequencing was performed on peripheral blood. This sequence originates from a woman aged 18-29 years with Graves' ophthalmopathy. The CDR3 loop reads CASSDTNTGELFF. Here the CDR3 DNA reads TGTGCCAGCAGTGACACGAACACCGGGGAGCTGTTTTTT.